This TCR beta chain was obtained from a study of shared clonotypes between healthy human individuals. V was trimmed by 1 base and J by 8 bases, leaving 18 bases between them. CDR1 is LNHNV and CDR2 is YYDKDF in the germline V gene (reference sequence). This CDR3 contains 16 residues. Sorted-subset replicate PCR reactions contained around 220 ng DNA, corresponding to approximately 30,000 T cell genomes. Some clones are missing from TCRdb's copy, which holds only in-frame ones; the method was immunoSEQ multiplex PCR. This sample has 800,000 to 1,200,000 clones, with around 78% found just once. The V call is TRBV15, the J call TRBJ2-1; D is ambiguous. The sequencing sample was made of memory CD4+ T cells from PBMCs. Subset indicated: CD45RA-negative fraction. The TCR comes from a man between 18 and 29 years old in good health. Some clones in this sample may be carry-over from other donors' samples. The CDR3: CATSRVPKRTTDEQFF. CDR3 nucleotides: TGTGCCACCAGCAGAGTTCCAAAGCGCACCACGGATGAGCAGTTCTTC.